Reported below is one T cell receptor beta chain. This entry belongs to a study of blood T cell repertoires in COVID-19. Looking at the study overall: The United States, Italy and Spain provided the acute and convalescent COVID-19 samples.

In the original analysis: Amplification from reference gene primers served as the basis for estimated nucleated cell counts. The assay was immunoSEQ multiplex PCR, and TCRdb's table has in-frame clones only and misses some. D and trimming were read from the DNA, whereas the V and J calls and clone size are those reported in that table. Of tens of thousands of clones in the sample, around three quarters were seen once. Sequences were obtained from peripheral blood. The sequence came from a woman aged 80 or older with acute or convalescent COVID-19.

The CDR3 DNA is TGTGCCAGCAGCCGCACAGGGGCCGGGAGTTCACCCCTCCACTTT. This translates into CASSRTGAGSSPLHF. The chain is built from TRBV3-1 (or the pseudogene TRBV3-2) and TRBJ1-6; 7 nucleotides agree with TRBD1. Germline V gene sequence: CDR1 LGHDT, CDR2 YNNKEL (reference sequence). Unmatched junction bases numbered 9, after V lost 4 bases and J lost 9 bases. The CDR3 extends over 15 amino acids.